The 5 T cell receptor beta chains below come from one sample, sequenced in a study of T cell repertoires in cytomegalovirus infection. TCRdb reanalysed the reads using MiXCR and keeps one entry per CDR3 protein. Among nearly 550,000 distinct CDR3 sequences listed, approximately 16% were seen once. The material sequenced was CD8+ T cells from PBMCs. The receptor source for this set is a human donor in good health (CMV status not recorded). Some clones in this sample may be carry-over from other donors' samples.

Of note for this clonotype: A read error is possible here, since a much larger clone lies one base away. The J gene is TRBJ2-1, the V gene TRBV6-1; D gene uncertain. CDR1 is MNHNS, CDR2 SASEGT, per germline. This CDR3 comprises 12 residues. Trimming took off 8 bases at V and 2 bases at J, with 7 bases between the two ends. The CDR3 bases are TGTGCCAGCGGAGCCCCCTACAATGAGCAGTTCTTC. Translation: CASGAPYNEQFF.

This clonotype was counted at least ten times. CDR3 nucleotides: TGCAGTGCTAGAGATCGAAGTGGTTACTCCTACGAGCAGTACTTC. Translating it yields CSARDRSGYSYEQYF. The rearrangement links TRBV20-1 to TRBJ2-7; D is unresolved. Trimming removed 0 bases from V and 0 bases from J, with 12 bases in between. The CDR3 contains 15 residues. Germline V gene lookup returns CDR1 DFQATT and CDR2 SNEGSKA (reference sequence).

The CDR3 region is CASWLLRTEAFF. CDR3 DNA sequence: TGTGCCAGCTGGCTACTGAGGACTGAAGCTTTCTTT. V is TRBV6-6 and J is TRBJ1-1; D gene ambiguous. Trimming shortened V by 8 bases and J by 5 bases, and 12 bases separated the two germline ends. There are 12 residues in the CDR3. From germline, CDR1 is MNHNY and CDR2 SVGAGI (reference sequence).

This clonotype has ten or more counts. The V call is TRBV10-3, the J call TRBJ2-3; a weak D match, TRBD2 (5 bases). The V gene's germline CDR1 is ENHRY and CDR2 SYGVKD. V lost 9 bases and J lost 3, with 19 bases in between. The CDR3 contains 15 residues. CDR3 region: CAISTEAQGTDTQYF. DNA for the CDR3: TGTGCCATTTCAACGGAGGCCCAAGGGACAGATACGCAGTATTTT.

The chain is built from TRBV15 and TRBJ1-1; D might be TRBD1 (5 bases). Between the trimmed V and J ends, which lost 0 bases and 6 bases, there was a span of 17 bases. Germline CDR1 LNHNV, CDR2 YYDKDF (reference sequence). The CDR3 covers 16 residues. CDR3 protein: CATSRDRAGNPPEAFF. The DNA for the CDR3 is TGTGCCACCAGCAGAGATCGGGCAGGGAACCCCCCTGAAGCTTTCTTT.